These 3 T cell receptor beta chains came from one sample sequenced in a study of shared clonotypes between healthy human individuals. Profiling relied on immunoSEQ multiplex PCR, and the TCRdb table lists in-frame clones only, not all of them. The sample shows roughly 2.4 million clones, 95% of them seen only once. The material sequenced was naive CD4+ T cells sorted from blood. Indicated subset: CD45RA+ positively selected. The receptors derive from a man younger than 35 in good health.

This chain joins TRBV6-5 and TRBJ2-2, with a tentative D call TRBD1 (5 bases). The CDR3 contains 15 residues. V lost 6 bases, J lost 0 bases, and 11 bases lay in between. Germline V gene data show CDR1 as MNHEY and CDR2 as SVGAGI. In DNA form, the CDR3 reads TGTGCCAGCAGAGATACAGGCACGAACACCGGGGAGCTGTTTTTT. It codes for CASRDTGTNTGELFF.

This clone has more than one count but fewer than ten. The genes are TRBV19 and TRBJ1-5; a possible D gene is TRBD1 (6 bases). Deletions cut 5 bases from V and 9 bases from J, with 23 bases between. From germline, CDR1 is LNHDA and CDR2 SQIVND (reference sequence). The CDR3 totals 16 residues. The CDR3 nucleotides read TGTGCCAGTAGTCTCTCTGCTGACAGGACGATCGGGCCCCAGCATTTT. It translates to CASSLSADRTIGPQHF.

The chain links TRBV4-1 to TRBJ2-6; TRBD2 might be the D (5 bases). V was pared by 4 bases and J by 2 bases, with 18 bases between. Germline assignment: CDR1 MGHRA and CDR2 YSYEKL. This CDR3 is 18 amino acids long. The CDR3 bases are TGCGCCAGCAGCCCGCGAACGGGGTCCGACCCTGGGGCCAACGTCCTGACTTTC. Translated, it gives CASSPRTGSDPGANVLTF.